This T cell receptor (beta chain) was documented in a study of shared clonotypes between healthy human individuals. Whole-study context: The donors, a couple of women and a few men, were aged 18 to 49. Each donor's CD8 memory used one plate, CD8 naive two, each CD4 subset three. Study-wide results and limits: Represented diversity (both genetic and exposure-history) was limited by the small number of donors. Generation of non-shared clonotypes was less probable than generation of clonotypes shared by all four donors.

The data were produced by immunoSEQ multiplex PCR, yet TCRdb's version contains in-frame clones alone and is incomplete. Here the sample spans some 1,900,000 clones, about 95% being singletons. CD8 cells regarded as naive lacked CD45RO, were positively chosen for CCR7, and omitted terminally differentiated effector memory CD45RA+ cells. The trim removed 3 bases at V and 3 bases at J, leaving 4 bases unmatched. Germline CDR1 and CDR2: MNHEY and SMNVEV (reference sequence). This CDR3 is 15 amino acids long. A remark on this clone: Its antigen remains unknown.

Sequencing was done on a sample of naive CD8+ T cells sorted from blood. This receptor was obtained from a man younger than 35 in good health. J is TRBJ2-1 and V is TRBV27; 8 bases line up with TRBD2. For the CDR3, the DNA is TGTGCCAGCAGTTTGATTAGCGGGATCTACAATGAGCAGTTCTTC. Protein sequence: CASSLISGIYNEQFF.